A selection of T cell receptor beta chains follows, all from one sample in a study of regulatory T cells in long-lasting Graves disease. TCRdb reprocessed the multiplex PCR reads with MiXCR, giving one entry per CDR3 protein. The data hold fewer than 600,000 distinct CDR3 sequences, with 22% observed a single time. The sequencing here drew on peripheral blood mononuclear cells (PBMCs), taken when the disease was refractory, from a patient treated with antithyroid drugs. Receptor source: a female donor with Graves disease. CDR3s include the opening cysteine and the closing phenylalanine or tryptophan. A D gene is named only where the DNA matches it firmly. Some rows mark clone size as missing; the rest say once, few, many or name a class of expanded clone.

>NA|TRBV20-1|TRBJ2-2|NA
CSAKQTTGELFF
TGCAGTGCTAAACAGACCACCGGGGAGCTGTTTTTT
>TRBD1|TRBV5-5|TRBJ2-1|NA
CASRWGQGNNEQFF
TGTGCCAGCAGATGGGGACAGGGGAACAATGAGCAGTTCTTC
>NA|TRBV28|TRBJ1-5|many
CASSATTGPQHF
TGTGCCAGCAGCGCCACAACGGGGCCCCAGCATTTT
>NA|TRBV6-2/TRBV6-3|TRBJ1-1|few
CASSLVYMNTEAFF
TGTGCCAGCAGTTTGGTATACATGAACACTGAAGCTTTCTTT
>NA|TRBV20-1|TRBJ2-3|NA
CSARATGTPYSSDTRYF
TGCAGTGCTAGAGCGACCGGGACTCCGTACTCGTCAGATACGCGGTATTTT
>NA|TRBV10-3|TRBJ1-1|NA
CAISVVGETNTEAFF
TGTGCCATCTCCGTCGTGGGAGAGACGAACACTGAAGCTTTCTTT
>TRBD2|TRBV6-2/TRBV6-3|TRBJ2-1|NA
CASSPDLAGGPNEQFF
TGTGCCAGCAGTCCCGATCTAGCGGGAGGGCCCAATGAGCAGTTCTTC
>TRBD1|TRBV5-1|TRBJ1-1|many
CASSSTGGNTEAFF
TGTGCCAGCAGCTCGACAGGGGGCAACACTGAAGCTTTCTTT
>TRBD1|TRBV28|TRBJ1-4|many
CASLTPTGGREKLFF
TGTGCCAGCCTTACCCCCACAGGGGGAAGAGAAAAACTGTTTTTT
>NA|TRBV19|TRBJ1-5|NA
CASSRRDGNQPQHF
TGTGCCAGTAGTAGGAGGGACGGGAATCAGCCCCAGCATTTT
>TRBD1|TRBV6-5|TRBJ1-1|NA
CASSYWQGGFYTEAFF
TGTGCCAGCAGTTACTGGCAGGGGGGATTCTACACTGAAGCTTTCTTT
>TRBD1|TRBV28|TRBJ1-2|many
CASSSGQGAGGYTF
TGTGCCAGCAGCTCCGGACAGGGGGCAGGAGGCTACACCTTC
>TRBD1|TRBV7-9|TRBJ2-7|few
CASSRGTVGSYEQYF
TGTGCCAGCAGCAGGGGGACAGTAGGCTCCTACGAGCAGTACTTC
>NA|TRBV7-9|TRBJ2-2|many
CASSLEGGELFF
TGTGCCAGCAGCTTAGAAGGCGGGGAGCTGTTTTTT
>TRBD1|TRBV5-1|TRBJ1-1|few
CASSLAGTGVGAEAFF
TGCGCCAGCAGCTTGGCCGGGACAGGGGTGGGGGCTGAAGCTTTCTTT
>NA|TRBV30|TRBJ2-1|once
CAWSAGPNYNEQFF
TGTGCCTGGAGTGCGGGGCCGAACTACAATGAGCAGTTCTTC